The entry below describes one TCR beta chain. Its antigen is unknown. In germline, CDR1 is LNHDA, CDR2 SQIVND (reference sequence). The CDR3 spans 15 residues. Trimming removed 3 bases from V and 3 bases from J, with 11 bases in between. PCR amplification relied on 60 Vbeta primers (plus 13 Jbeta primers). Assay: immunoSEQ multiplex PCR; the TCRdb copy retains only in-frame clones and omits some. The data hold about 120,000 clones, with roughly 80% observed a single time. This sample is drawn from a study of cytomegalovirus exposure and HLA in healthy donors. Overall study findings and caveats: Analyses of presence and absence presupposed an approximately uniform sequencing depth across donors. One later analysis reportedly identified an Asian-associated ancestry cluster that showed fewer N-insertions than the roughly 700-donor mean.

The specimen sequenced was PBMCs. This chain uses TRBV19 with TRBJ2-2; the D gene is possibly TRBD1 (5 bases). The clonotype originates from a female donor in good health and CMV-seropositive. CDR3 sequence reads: CASSMTQGYTGELFF. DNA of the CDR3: TGTGCCAGTAGTATGACTCAGGGATACACCGGGGAGCTGTTTTTT. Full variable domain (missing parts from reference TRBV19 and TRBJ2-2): DGGITQSPKYLFRKEGQNVTLSCEQNLNHDAMYWYRQDPGQGLRLIYYSQIVNDFQKGDIAEGYSVSREKKESFPLTVTSAQKNPTAFYLCASSMTQGYTGELFFGEGSRLTVL.